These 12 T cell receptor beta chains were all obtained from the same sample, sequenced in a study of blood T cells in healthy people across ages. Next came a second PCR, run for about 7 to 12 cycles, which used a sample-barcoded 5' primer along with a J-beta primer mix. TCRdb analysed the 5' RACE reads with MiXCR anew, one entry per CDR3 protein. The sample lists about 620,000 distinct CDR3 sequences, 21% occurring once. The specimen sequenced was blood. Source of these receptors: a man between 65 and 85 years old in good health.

The CDR3 DNA sequence: TGTGCCAGCAGCTTAGATGGGACGGCGGGAGATACGCAGTATTTT. It codes for CASSLDGTAGDTQYF. The V gene is TRBV11-2, the J gene TRBJ2-3; either TRBD1 or TRBD2 may fit D (5 bases each). CDR3 length: 15 amino acids. With 0 bases removed from V and 5 bases from J, the gap between germline ends came to 12 bases. Germline assignment: CDR1 SGHAT and CDR2 FQNNGV. Combining the CDR3 with reference TRBV11-2 and TRBJ2-3 gives the whole variable domain EAGVAQSPRYKIIEKRQSVAFWCNPISGHATLYWYQQILGQGPKLLIQFQNNGVVDDSQLPKDRFSAERLKGVDSTLKIQPAKLEDSAVYLCASSLDGTAGDTQYFGPGTRLTVL.

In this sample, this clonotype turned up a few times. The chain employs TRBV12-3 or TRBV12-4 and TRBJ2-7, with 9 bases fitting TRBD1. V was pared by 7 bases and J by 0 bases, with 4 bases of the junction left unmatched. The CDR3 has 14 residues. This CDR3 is CASKQTGGSYEQYF. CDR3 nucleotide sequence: TGTGCCAGCAAGCAGACAGGGGGCTCCTACGAGCAGTACTTC.

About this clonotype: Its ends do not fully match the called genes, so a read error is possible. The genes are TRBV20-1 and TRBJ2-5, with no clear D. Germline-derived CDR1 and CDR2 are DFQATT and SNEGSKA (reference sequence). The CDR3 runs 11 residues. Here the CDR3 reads CSARGNGRLHF. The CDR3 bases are TGCAGTGCTAGGGGGAATGGGCGGCTACACTTC.

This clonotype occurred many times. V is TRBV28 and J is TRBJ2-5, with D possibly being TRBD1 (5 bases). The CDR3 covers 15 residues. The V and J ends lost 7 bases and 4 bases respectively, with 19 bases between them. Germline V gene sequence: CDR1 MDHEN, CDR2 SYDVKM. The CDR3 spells CASIPQGLSGETQYF. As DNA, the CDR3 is TGTGCCAGCATTCCGCAGGGTCTCTCAGGAGAGACCCAGTACTTC.

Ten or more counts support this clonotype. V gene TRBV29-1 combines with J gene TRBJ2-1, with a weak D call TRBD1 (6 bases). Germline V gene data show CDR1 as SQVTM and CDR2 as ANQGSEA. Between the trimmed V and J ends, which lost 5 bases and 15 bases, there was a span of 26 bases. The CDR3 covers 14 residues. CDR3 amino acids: CSVSQETGTLARFF. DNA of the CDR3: TGCAGCGTTTCTCAGGAGACCGGGACACTCGCCCGGTTCTTC.

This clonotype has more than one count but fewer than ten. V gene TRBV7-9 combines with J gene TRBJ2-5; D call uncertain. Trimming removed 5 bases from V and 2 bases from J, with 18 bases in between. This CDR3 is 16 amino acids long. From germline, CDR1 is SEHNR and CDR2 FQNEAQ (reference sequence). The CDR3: CASSPNLLGSQETQYF. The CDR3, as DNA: TGTGCCAGCAGCCCCAACCTACTCGGCAGTCAAGAGACCCAGTACTTC.

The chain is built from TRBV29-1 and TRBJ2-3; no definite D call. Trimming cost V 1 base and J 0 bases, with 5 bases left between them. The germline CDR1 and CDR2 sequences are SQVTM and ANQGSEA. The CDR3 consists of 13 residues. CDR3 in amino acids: CSVEAYSTDTQYF. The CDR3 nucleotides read TGCAGCGTTGAAGCGTATAGCACAGATACGCAGTATTTT.

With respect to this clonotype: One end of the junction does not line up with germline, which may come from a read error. CDR3 residues: CASSLELGTNEKLFF. The CDR3 DNA follows: TGTGCCAGCAGCTTAGAACTGGGGACTAATGAAAAACTATTTTTT. The J gene is TRBJ1-4, the V gene TRBV7-9; maybe TRBD1 (5 bases). This CDR3 has 15 amino acids. The germline CDR1 and CDR2 sequences are SEHNR and FQNEAQ (reference sequence).

CDR3 bases: TGTGCCAGCAGCTTGGGGTCGAGTAGCGGGAGATTCTACAATGAGCAGTTCTTC. Its protein product is CASSLGSSSGRFYNEQFF. The chain joins TRBV5-7 to TRBJ2-1; 9 nucleotides agree with TRBD2. TRBV5-7 is labeled an ORF, and its function is uncertain. The CDR3 is 18 amino acids. The V gene end was trimmed by 0 bases and the J gene end by 3 bases; junction bases not matched to a gene: 10.

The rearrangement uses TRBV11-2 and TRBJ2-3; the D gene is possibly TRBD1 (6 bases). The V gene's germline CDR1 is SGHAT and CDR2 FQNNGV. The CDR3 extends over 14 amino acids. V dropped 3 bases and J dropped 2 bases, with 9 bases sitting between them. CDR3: CASSLGATTDTQYF. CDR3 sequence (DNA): TGTGCCAGCAGCTTGGGGGCCACCACAGATACGCAGTATTTT.

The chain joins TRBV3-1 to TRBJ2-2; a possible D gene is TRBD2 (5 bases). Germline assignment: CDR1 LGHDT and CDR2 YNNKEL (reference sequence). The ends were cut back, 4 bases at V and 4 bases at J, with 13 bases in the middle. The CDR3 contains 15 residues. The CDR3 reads CASSPPTGITGELFF. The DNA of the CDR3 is TGTGCCAGCAGCCCGCCCACGGGGATCACCGGGGAGCTGTTTTTT. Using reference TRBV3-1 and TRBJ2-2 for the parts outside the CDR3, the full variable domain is DTAVSQTPKYLVTQMGNDKSIKCEQNLGHDTMYWYKQDSKKFLKIMFSYNNKELIINETVPNRFSPKSPDKAHLNLHINSLELGDSAVYFCASSPPTGITGELFFGEGSRLTVL.

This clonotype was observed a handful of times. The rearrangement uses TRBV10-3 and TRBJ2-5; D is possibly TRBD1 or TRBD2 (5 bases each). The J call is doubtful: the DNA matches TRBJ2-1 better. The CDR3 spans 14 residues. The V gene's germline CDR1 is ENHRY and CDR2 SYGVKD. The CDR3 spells CATQLGTAVDEQFF. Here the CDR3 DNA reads TGTGCCACACAGCTCGGGACCGCGGTGGATGAGCAGTTCTTC.